The rows below give T cell receptor beta chains drawn from one sample of a study of OX40 agonist ivuxolimab in advanced cancers. Profiled with immunoSEQ multiplex PCR; TCRdb holds only in-frame clones, not every one. The table records approximately 68,000 clones, approximately 89% of them present only once. The source was CD4+ or CD8+ T cells sorted from blood, collected in a trial of the OX40 agonist ivuxolimab. These receptors were collected from an adult with an advanced solid tumor such as melanoma, head and neck, liver or kidney cancer. Both conserved end residues are part of each CDR3. A D gene is named only where the DNA matches it firmly. A clone size is listed for some rows: how often the clone was seen (once, few, many), or a class if it is expanded.

d_call clone_size j_call v_call cdr3_aa cdr3_nt
TRBD1 . TRBJ1-5 TRBV7-9 CASSTTGGNQPQHF TGTGCCAGCAGCACGACAGGGGGCAATCAGCCCCAGCATTTT
. few TRBJ1-5 TRBV19 CASRGQGPNQPQHF TGTGCCAGTAGGGGCCAAGGACCCAATCAGCCCCAGCATTTT
. . TRBJ2-1 TRBV5-6 CASSLGYEQFF TGTGCCAGCAGCTTGGGGTATGAGCAGTTCTTC
TRBD1 . TRBJ2-4 TRBV2 CASSERQGTLGLAKNIQYF TGTGCCAGCAGCGAGAGACAGGGGACTTTGGGGCTAGCCAAAAACATTCAGTACTTC
TRBD1 . TRBJ2-7 TRBV6-5 CASSLIQGATSGEQYF TGTGCCAGCAGTTTGATCCAGGGGGCCACCTCAGGCGAGCAGTACTTC
. . TRBJ1-1 TRBV6-5 CASSYVRAATEAFF TGTGCCAGCAGTTACGTCCGGGCGGCCACTGAAGCTTTCTTT
. . TRBJ1-5 TRBV27 CASSARDHSNQPQHF TGTGCCAGCAGTGCCAGGGACCATAGCAATCAGCCCCAGCATTTT
TRBD2 . TRBJ2-1 TRBV27 CASSFLTSGSYNEQFF TGTGCCAGCAGTTTCCTAACTAGCGGGAGCTACAATGAGCAGTTCTTC
. . TRBJ2-6 TRBV2 CASSVRGAGANVLTF TGTGCCAGCAGCGTCAGGGGGGCCGGGGCCAACGTCCTGACTTTC
TRBD1 . TRBJ2-4 TRBV7-9 CASTRDSVSQYF TGTGCCAGCACCCGGGACAGTGTATCCCAGTACTTC
TRBD1 . TRBJ1-1 TRBV19 CASSLGQGTEAFF TGTGCCAGTAGTCTTGGACAGGGAACTGAAGCTTTCTTT
. . TRBJ2-2 TRBV19 CASSIEERNTGELFF TGTGCCAGTAGTATAGAGGAGAGGAACACCGGGGAGCTGTTTTTT
. once TRBJ2-4 TRBV5-1 CASSPGGGEGIIQYF TGCGCCAGCAGCCCAGGGGGAGGAGAGGGAATCATTCAGTACTTC
TRBD1 . TRBJ2-1 TRBV7-2 CASSLRTGPSNEQFF TGTGCCAGCAGCTTACGGACAGGCCCATCCAATGAGCAGTTCTTC
. once TRBJ1-1 TRBV4-1 CASSQERTDIQAFF TGCGCCAGCAGCCAAGAAAGAACAGACATACAAGCTTTCTTT
. . TRBJ2-7 TRBV4-1 CASSPHLDSSYEQYF TGCGCCAGCAGCCCCCACCTGGATAGCTCCTACGAGCAGTACTTC
TRBD2 . TRBJ2-3 TRBV5-4 CASSPGLAGGAEDTQYF TGTGCCAGCAGCCCCGGACTAGCGGGAGGAGCCGAAGATACGCAGTATTTT
. once TRBJ2-1 TRBV25-1 CASSEFVGLYNEQFF TGTGCCAGCAGTGAATTCGTGGGGCTCTACAATGAGCAGTTCTTC
. . TRBJ1-1 TRBV4-1 CASSPAGQNTEAFF TGCGCCAGCAGTCCCGCGGGACAGAACACTGAAGCTTTCTTT
. few TRBJ1-2 TRBV29-1 CSVDRGSNYGYTF TGCAGCGTTGACAGGGGTTCTAACTATGGCTACACCTTC
TRBD2 once TRBJ2-2 TRBV19 CATKLAGGTGELFF TGTGCCACCAAACTAGCGGGAGGTACCGGGGAGCTGTTTTTT
. . TRBJ2-7 TRBV10-1 CASSEMGREQYF TGCGCCAGCAGTGAGATGGGTCGCGAGCAGTACTTC
TRBD1 . TRBJ1-2 TRBV30 CACDRGRDYGYTF TGTGCTTGCGACAGGGGGAGGGACTATGGCTACACCTTC
TRBD1 . TRBJ2-2 TRBV7-3 CASSLQGTGNTGELFF TGTGCCAGCAGCCTACAGGGGACAGGGAACACCGGGGAGCTGTTTTTT
. . TRBJ2-2 TRBV5-1 CASSLDSRNTGELFF TGCGCCAGCAGCTTGGATTCCCGGAACACCGGGGAGCTGTTTTTT
. . TRBJ2-3 TRBV5-6 CASRWRTLTDTDTQYF TGTGCCAGCAGATGGAGGACACTCACGGACACAGATACGCAGTATTTT
TRBD2 . TRBJ2-1 TRBV27 CASSLTPQPSGRGYNEQFF TGTGCCAGCAGTTTAACCCCTCAACCAAGCGGGAGGGGCTACAATGAGCAGTTCTTC
TRBD2 . TRBJ2-1 TRBV7-3 CASSPSGASGNEQFF TGTGCCAGCAGTCCCAGCGGGGCTAGCGGGAATGAGCAGTTCTTC
. . TRBJ2-7 TRBV7-2 CASSLSGASYEQYF TGTGCCAGCAGCTTATCGGGCGCTTCCTACGAGCAGTACTTC